This TCR beta chain was recorded in a study of CD8+ T cells in alopecia areata. The CDR3 totals 15 residues. CDR1 is MNHNY and CDR2 is SVGAGI in the germline V gene (reference sequence). The V and J ends lost 6 bases and 1 base respectively, with 15 bases between them. Samples from alopecia areata patients were lesional scalp punch biopsies and peripheral blood. Investigators isolated RNA and reverse transcribed it into cDNA to act as the sequencing template. The table came from immunoSEQ multiplex PCR; TCRdb's copy has only in-frame clones and leaves some out. The repertoire includes more than 95,000 clones, roughly two fifths of them detected once, and approximately 1.5% sits in the top ten. This clone was observed a single time.

The specimen sequenced was CD4+ T cells sorted from blood. This TCR derives from a human donor with alopecia areata. The rearrangement links TRBV6-6 to TRBJ1-1, with TRBD1 as a possible D gene (6 bases). CDR3 DNA sequence: TGTGCCAGCAGGGATTTCAGGGGACAGAACACTGAAGCTTTCTTT. Protein: CASRDFRGQNTEAFF.